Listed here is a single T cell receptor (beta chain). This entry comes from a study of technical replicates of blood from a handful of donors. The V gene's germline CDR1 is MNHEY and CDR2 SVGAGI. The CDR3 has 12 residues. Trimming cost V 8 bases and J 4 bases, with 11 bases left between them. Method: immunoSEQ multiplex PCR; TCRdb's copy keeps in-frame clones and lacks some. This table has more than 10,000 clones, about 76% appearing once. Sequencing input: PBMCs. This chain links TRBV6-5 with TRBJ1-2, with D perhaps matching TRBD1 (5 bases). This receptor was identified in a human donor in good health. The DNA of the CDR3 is TGTGCCAGCCATGGGGCCTCCTATGGCTACACCTTC. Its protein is CASHGASYGYTF.